The 2 T cell receptor beta chains given below trace back to one sample, sequenced in a study of T cell changes during pregnancy in multiple sclerosis. Assay used: immunoSEQ multiplex PCR; TCRdb lists only in-frame clones, some missing. The sample carries 40,000 to 50,000 clones, about nine tenths recorded once. The sample consisted of CD8+ T cells from peripheral blood mononuclear cells, taken in the first trimester of pregnancy. The receptors stem from a female donor with multiple sclerosis, enrolled in a pregnancy study.

This CDR3 reads CASSVPSTGTGEETQYF. CDR3 coding DNA: TGTGCCAGCAGTGTACCATCTACCGGGACAGGGGAAGAGACCCAGTACTTC. The chain carries TRBV2 and TRBJ2-5; 10 nucleotides agree with TRBD1. This CDR3 spans 17 amino acids. CDR1 is SNHLY and CDR2 is FYNNEI in the germline V gene. The V gene end was trimmed by 4 bases and the J gene end by 3 bases; junction bases not matched to a gene: 11. Full variable domain (remainder filled in from reference TRBV2 and TRBJ2-5): EPEVTQTPSHQVTQMGQEVILRCVPISNHLYFYWYRQILGQKVEFLVSFYNNEISEKSEIFDDQFSVERPDGSNFTLKIRSTKLEDSAMYFCASSVPSTGTGEETQYFGPGTRLLVL.

The sample holds one count of this clone. V is TRBV10-3 and J is TRBJ2-2, with 11 bases fitting TRBD1. With 4 bases clipped from V and 7 bases from J, the junction kept 14 bases outside the gene matches. Germline CDR1 is ENHRY and CDR2 is SYGVKD. There are 18 residues in the CDR3. The CDR3 bases are TGTGCCATCAGTGCCCGGGACAGGGGGATAGAAGGCATCGGGGAGCTGTTTTTT. Residues: CAISARDRGIEGIGELFF.